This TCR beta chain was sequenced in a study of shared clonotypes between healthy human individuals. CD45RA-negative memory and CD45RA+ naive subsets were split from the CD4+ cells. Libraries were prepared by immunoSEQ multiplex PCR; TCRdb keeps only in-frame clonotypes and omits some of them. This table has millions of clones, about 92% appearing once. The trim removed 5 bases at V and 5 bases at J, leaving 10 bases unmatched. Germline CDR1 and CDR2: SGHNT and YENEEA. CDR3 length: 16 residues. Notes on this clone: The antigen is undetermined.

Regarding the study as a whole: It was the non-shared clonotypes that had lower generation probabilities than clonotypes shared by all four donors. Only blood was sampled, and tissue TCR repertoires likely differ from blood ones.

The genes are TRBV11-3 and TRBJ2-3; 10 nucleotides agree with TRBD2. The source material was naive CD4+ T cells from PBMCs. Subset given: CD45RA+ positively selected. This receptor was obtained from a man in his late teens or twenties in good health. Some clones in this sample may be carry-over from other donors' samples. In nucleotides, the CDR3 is TGTGCCAGCAGCCCTAAGACTAGCGGGCGTGTAGATACGCAGTATTTT. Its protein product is CASSPKTSGRVDTQYF.